This T cell receptor beta chain was recovered during a study of TIL therapy for anti-PD-1-resistant metastatic lung cancer. Study details: Most patients had lung adenocarcinoma; several tumors were EGFR-mutant, two ALK-rearranged; half smoked currently or formerly. General observations from the study: Many TIL product clones were absent from baseline tumor, suggesting clonal contraction. Compared with baseline intratumoral T cells, expanded TIL cultures were more clonal and less diverse (roughly 6.3% vs 31%). Patients were highly selected, enriched for treatment-naive, never-smoker and oncogene-addicted cases.

As concerns this clone: As yet, its antigen is unknown.

Germline loops: CDR1 MNHEY, CDR2 SMNVEV (reference sequence). The V and J ends lost 2 bases and 2 bases, in that order; junction bases with no gene match: 2. This CDR3 has 15 amino acids. This was the immunoSEQ v3 assay. Clones were sequenced by immunoSEQ multiplex PCR, and TCRdb holds only the in-frame ones, with some missing. The sample yields some 4,900 clones, 64% seen once. Time point: pre-treatment sample, taken before nivolumab and TIL therapy. The tumor samples were excised metastases, mostly pleural nodules or supraclavicular lymph nodes. The chain links TRBV27 to TRBJ2-1; TRBD2 agrees at 8 bases. The clonotype comes from a man between 65 and 85 years old with non-small cell lung cancer. Source: tumor tissue, taken at baseline. The CDR3 here is CASSLEGLAYNEQFF. DNA of the CDR3: TGTGCCAGCAGTTTAGAGGGACTAGCCTACAATGAGCAGTTCTTC.